Each of the 14 T cell receptor beta chains below was sequenced from the same sample in a study of T cells in localized non-small cell lung cancer. Data came from immunoSEQ multiplex PCR; TCRdb stores just in-frame clones and leaves some out. The table has approximately 30,000 clones, 90% to 95% seen once. This sample comprised peripheral blood, obtained before any cancer treatment. These TCRs come from a female donor aged 60 or older with stage I lung adenocarcinoma.

The chain joins TRBV29-1 to TRBJ1-5, with TRBD1 as a possible D gene (6 bases). Germline lookup yields CDR1 SQVTM and CDR2 ANQGSEA. The CDR3 has 16 residues. Trimming took off 5 bases at V and 2 bases at J, with 19 bases between the two ends. The CDR3 is CSVLDPSGAGNQPQHF. The CDR3 DNA sequence: TGCAGCGTTCTTGATCCCTCAGGGGCTGGCAATCAGCCCCAGCATTTT.

The rearrangement joins TRBV7-2 to TRBJ2-7; perhaps TRBD1 as D (6 bases). CDR1 and CDR2 from the germline V gene are SGHTA and FQGNSA. The ends were cut back, 5 bases at V and 0 bases at J, with 14 bases in the middle. CDR3 size: 15 residues. CDR3 DNA sequence: TGTGCCAGCAGCCTCGGACAGCACTCCTCCTACGAGCAGTACTTC. The encoded protein is CASSLGQHSSYEQYF.

This clone was observed once. J is TRBJ2-2 and V is TRBV14, with TRBD2 matching 12 bases. This CDR3 comprises 16 residues. Germline assignment: CDR1 SGHDN and CDR2 FVKESK. With V trimmed by 4 bases and J by 5 bases, 5 bases remained unmatched. The CDR3 protein is CASSPRLAGDTGELFF. The CDR3 nucleotides are TGTGCCAGCAGCCCCAGACTAGCGGGAGATACCGGGGAGCTGTTTTTT.

The chain uses TRBV18 and TRBJ1-2, with unresolved D. This CDR3 is built from 14 residues. Germline V gene data show CDR1 as KGHSH and CDR2 as LQKENI. Trimming took off 6 bases at V and 0 bases at J, with 11 bases between the two ends. The DNA of the CDR3 is TGTGCCAGCTCGCCGCAGCAAGCTAACTATGGCTACACCTTC. Amino acid sequence: CASSPQQANYGYTF.

The chain couples TRBV11-2 to TRBJ1-4, with 8 positions matching TRBD1. Germline V lookup: CDR1 SGHAT, CDR2 FQNNGV. The length of the CDR3 is 14 residues. V was pared by 1 base and J by 10 bases, with 5 bases of the junction left unmatched. CDR3 amino acids: CASSLAPTGAKLFF. CDR3 nucleotides: TGTGCCAGCAGCTTAGCGCCGACAGGGGCAAAACTGTTTTTT.

The V gene is TRBV7-9, the J gene TRBJ1-1, with unresolved D. Germline V lookup: CDR1 SEHNR, CDR2 FQNEAQ (reference sequence). Between the trimmed V and J ends, which lost 1 base and 6 bases, there was a span of 9 bases. This CDR3 comprises 13 residues. The CDR3 DNA reads TGTGCCAGCAGCTTAGGATCTGGTCCTGAAGCTTTCTTT. It encodes CASSLGSGPEAFF.

As concerns this clone: Additional DNA sequences in this sample encode the identical CDR3. The J gene is TRBJ2-6, the V gene TRBV11-2; D gene uncertain. The CDR3 covers 14 residues. Germline loops: CDR1 SGHAT, CDR2 FQNNGV. Trimming pared 5 bases from V and 2 bases from J, leaving 7 bases between. CDR3 sequence reads: CASSLTTGANVLTF. Here the CDR3 DNA reads TGTGCCAGCAGCCTTACCACTGGGGCCAACGTCCTGACTTTC.

The chain joins TRBV5-4 to TRBJ2-6, with a tentative D call TRBD2 (5 bases). Trimming cost V 0 bases and J 0 bases, with 13 bases left between them. Per germline, CDR1 SGHNT and CDR2 YYREEE (reference sequence). The CDR3 covers 18 residues. As DNA, the CDR3 is TGTGCCAGCAGCTTGGGAGAGGGTTATGTCTCTGGGGCCAACGTCCTGACTTTC. Translation gives CASSLGEGYVSGANVLTF.

The chain joins TRBV5-4 to TRBJ2-1, with 12 nucleotides matching TRBD2. The CDR3 has 13 residues. V trimming: 6 bases; J trimming: 12 bases; junction bases outside the gene matches: 7. Germline V lookup: CDR1 SGHNT, CDR2 YYREEE (reference sequence). CDR3 nucleotides: TGTGCCAGCAAGACTAGCGGGGGAATAGGGCAGTTCTTC. It translates to CASKTSGGIGQFF.

This chain joins TRBV5-1 and TRBJ1-1, with TRBD1 matching 9 bases. The germline V gene has CDR1 SGHRS and CDR2 YFSETQ. The CDR3 sequence is 15 residues long. Losses at the gene ends were 2 bases for V and 9 bases for J; bases not matched to a gene: 11. The CDR3 is CASSLESRDRDQAFF. CDR3 nucleotides: TGCGCCAGCAGCTTAGAGTCCCGGGACAGGGACCAAGCTTTCTTT. The entire variable domain, with the rest obtained from reference TRBV5-1 and TRBJ1-1, is as follows: KAGVTQTPRYLIKTRGQQVTLSCSPISGHRSVSWYQQTPGQGLQFLFEYFSETQRNKGNFPGRFSGRQFSNSRSEMNVSTLELGDSALYLCASSLESRDRDQAFFGQGTRLTVV.

The chain uses TRBV6-5 and TRBJ2-7; possible D gene TRBD1, 5 bases. Germline V lookup: CDR1 MNHEY, CDR2 SVGAGI. V was trimmed by 0 bases and J by 2 bases, leaving 14 bases between them. The CDR3 totals 16 residues. The CDR3 reads CASSYSSMGPTYEQYF. The CDR3, as DNA: TGTGCCAGCAGTTACTCTTCCATGGGGCCCACCTACGAGCAGTACTTC.

This clone was counted only a few times. The chain carries TRBV7-9 and TRBJ1-2, with 8 bases identical to TRBD1. The CDR3 is made up of 16 amino acids. The germline V gene has CDR1 SEHNR and CDR2 FQNEAQ (reference sequence). Germline trimming cut 1 base from V and 7 bases from J; bases unmatched to any gene: 11. The chain's CDR3 is CASSLEGTGRGPGYTF. CDR3 coding DNA: TGTGCCAGCAGCTTAGAGGGGACAGGCCGTGGCCCTGGCTACACCTTC.

This clone was recorded once. The chain uses TRBV11-3 and TRBJ2-5; D uncertain. Trimming took off 0 bases at V and 7 bases at J, with 9 bases between the two ends. This CDR3 comprises 13 residues. Germline loops: CDR1 SGHNT, CDR2 YENEEA. In DNA, the CDR3 is TGTGCCAGCAGCTTAGATGGCAGGTCGACCCAGTACTTC. Amino acids: CASSLDGRSTQYF.

V usage is TRBV7-7 and J usage is TRBJ2-2; D is possibly TRBD2 (5 bases). This CDR3 has 14 amino acids. Per germline, CDR1 SSHAT and CDR2 FNYEAQ (reference sequence). V lost 5 bases and J 2 bases, leaving 9 bases between the germline ends. CDR3 bases: TGTGCCAGCAGCCGGACGGGAAACACCGGGGAGCTGTTTTTT. Encoded protein: CASSRTGNTGELFF.